These 22 T cell receptor beta chains share one sample of origin, sequenced in a study of control samples from healthy donors and cancer patients. Method: immunoSEQ multiplex PCR; TCRdb's copy keeps in-frame clones and lacks some. Here the sample spans about 92,000 clones, around 80% being singletons. Sequenced: blood. Receptor source: a woman in her sixties in good health.

The chain recombines TRBV5-1 with TRBJ1-1; D is possibly TRBD1 (6 bases). The length of the CDR3 is 15 residues. The germline CDR1 and CDR2 sequences are SGHRS and YFSETQ. Trimming left V 4 bases short and J 3 bases short, with 16 bases between. The CDR3 spells CASSKTGWGDTEAFF. CDR3 coding DNA: TGCGCCAGCAGCAAAACAGGGTGGGGGGACACTGAAGCTTTCTTT.

V gene TRBV10-3 combines with J gene TRBJ1-5, with TRBD1 as a possible D gene (5 bases). CDR1 and CDR2 (germline): ENHRY, SYGVKD. The CDR3 is 14 residues long. The V gene lost 2 bases and the J gene lost 7 bases, with 12 bases spanning the gap. CDR3 sequence reads: CAISEAGLGQPQHF. The DNA of the CDR3 is TGTGCCATCAGTGAGGCAGGGCTGGGGCAGCCCCAGCATTTT.

A remark on this clone: This sample also contains other DNA sequences that code for the same CDR3. The rearrangement joins TRBV19 to TRBJ2-5, with D perhaps matching TRBD1 (8 bases). V was trimmed by 1 base and J by 4 bases, leaving 13 bases between them. This CDR3 contains 15 residues. Germline lookup yields CDR1 LNHDA and CDR2 SQIVND (reference sequence). Here the CDR3 reads CASSIGTGGGETQYF. The DNA for the CDR3 is TGTGCCAGTAGTATAGGAACAGGGGGGGGAGAGACCCAGTACTTC.

The rearrangement joins TRBV4-3 to TRBJ1-4; 7 bases line up with TRBD1. This CDR3 region has 18 residues. In germline, CDR1 is LGHNA, CDR2 YSLEER. Trimming at V came to 4 bases and at J to 2 bases, leaving 13 bases not matched to a gene. CDR3 sequence: CASSLTGVVRLTNEKLFF. CDR3 nucleotide sequence: TGCGCCAGCAGCCTAACAGGGGTGGTGCGCTTGACTAATGAAAAACTGTTTTTT.

The chain carries TRBV15 and TRBJ2-3; D unclear. With 3 bases removed from V and 6 bases from J, the gap between germline ends came to 13 bases. There are 14 residues in the CDR3. Germline CDR1 LNHNV, CDR2 YYDKDF (reference sequence). CDR3 region: CATSREAQADTQYF. DNA for the CDR3: TGTGCCACCAGCAGGGAAGCCCAGGCGGATACGCAGTATTTT.

In nucleotides, the CDR3 is TGTGCCAGCAGCCATCTCTCTGCTAGCGGGAGTTACCAAGAGACCCAGTACTTC. It is translated as CASSHLSASGSYQETQYF. The V call is TRBV7-2, the J call TRBJ2-5, with 10 bases fitting TRBD2. Looked up from germline, CDR1 is SGHTA and CDR2 is FQGNSA. V lost 5 bases and J lost 0; bases outside the gene matches: 12. This CDR3 has 18 residues.

The chain recombines TRBV27 with TRBJ2-1; TRBD2 matches 13 bases. The CDR3 length is 15 residues. Germline V gives CDR1 MNHEY, CDR2 SMNVEV (reference sequence). V was pared by 5 bases and J by 10 bases, with 8 bases of the junction left unmatched. The CDR3 loop is CASSLRTSGSQEQFF. CDR3 coding DNA: TGTGCCAGCAGTCTAAGGACTAGCGGGAGCCAAGAGCAGTTCTTC.

The chain couples TRBV5-1 to TRBJ1-2; 12 bases map to TRBD1. Unmatched junction bases numbered 8, after V lost 4 bases and J lost 4 bases. The CDR3 is made up of 16 amino acids. Per the germline V gene, CDR1 is SGHRS and CDR2 is YFSETQ. CDR3 loop: CASSKTGTGGSYGYTF. For the CDR3, the DNA is TGCGCCAGCAGCAAAACCGGGACAGGGGGCTCCTATGGCTACACCTTC.

This clone was detected only once. The V call is TRBV3-1 (or the pseudogene TRBV3-2), the J call TRBJ1-6; 8 bases line up with TRBD1. The ends lost 4 bases at V and 5 bases at J; junction bases unmatched: 4. This CDR3 spans 15 amino acids. Germline-derived CDR1 and CDR2 are LGHDT and YNNKEL (reference sequence). The CDR3 is CASSRQGQDNSPLHF. The DNA of the CDR3 is TGTGCCAGCAGCCGACAGGGGCAAGATAATTCACCCCTCCACTTT.

This clone appeared a few times. The chain joins TRBV6-5 to TRBJ1-1; a possible D gene is TRBD1 (6 bases). V lost 4 bases, J lost 2 bases, and 17 bases lay in between. The germline CDR1 and CDR2 sequences are MNHEY and SVGAGI. The CDR3 loop spans 16 amino acids. CDR3 nucleotide sequence: TGTGCCAGCAGTTCAGCACCGGGAGGGGGAAACACTGAAGCTTTCTTT. Amino acids: CASSSAPGGGNTEAFF.

J is TRBJ1-2 and V is TRBV12-5; 9 nucleotides match TRBD1. The CDR3 consists of 17 residues. V gave up 6 bases and J gave up 3 bases; unmatched junction bases: 14. CDR1 is LGHNT, CDR2 FRNRAP, per germline. CDR3 DNA: TGTGCTAGTGGCTCCTCGGGACAGGGTACCGTCTACTATGGCTACACCTTC. Its protein product is CASGSSGQGTVYYGYTF.

This chain uses TRBV24-1 with TRBJ2-5; 8 bases map to TRBD2. Germline V CDR1 and CDR2: KGHDR, SFDVKD. The J segment lost 7 bases and the V segment lost 4 bases, leaving 7 bases of the junction unmatched. The CDR3 loop spans 14 amino acids. The CDR3 DNA is TGTGCCACCAGTGACGCGGGACTAGGGACGACCCAGTACTTC. This sequence encodes CATSDAGLGTTQYF.

The V gene is TRBV4-1, the J gene TRBJ1-1; the D is unclear. CDR1 MGHRA and CDR2 YSYEKL come from the germline V gene. Trimming cost V 5 bases and J 0 bases, with 10 bases left between them. The CDR3 has 14 amino acids. The CDR3 sequence is CASSVPGLNTEAFF. CDR3 coding DNA: TGCGCCAGCAGCGTTCCGGGATTGAACACTGAAGCTTTCTTT.

The chain carries TRBV18 and TRBJ1-4; 7 bases fit TRBD1. The CDR3 totals 15 residues. Looked up from germline, CDR1 is KGHSH and CDR2 is LQKENI. Trimming removed 3 bases from V and 5 bases from J; junction bases left unmatched: 6. The CDR3: CASSPQTGRNEKLFF. The CDR3, as DNA: TGTGCCAGCTCACCTCAGACAGGGAGGAATGAAAAACTGTTTTTT.

The CDR3 coding sequence is TGTGCCAGCAGCTTAGATCGGAGTGATGGCTACACCTTC. Its protein product is CASSLDRSDGYTF. The V call is TRBV11-2, the J call TRBJ1-2; D is unresolved. V was trimmed by 0 bases and J by 6 bases, leaving 8 bases between them. The CDR3 contains 13 residues. Looked up from germline, CDR1 is SGHAT and CDR2 is FQNNGV. The whole variable domain, filled in from reference TRBV11-2 and TRBJ1-2, reads EAGVAQSPRYKIIEKRQSVAFWCNPISGHATLYWYQQILGQGPKLLIQFQNNGVVDDSQLPKDRFSAERLKGVDSTLKIQPAKLEDSAVYLCASSLDRSDGYTFGSGTRLTVV.

CDR3 nucleotides: TGTGCTAGTGGTTATGACAGACTGAACACTGAAGCTTTCTTT. Amino acids: CASGYDRLNTEAFF. V is TRBV12-5 and J is TRBJ1-1; perhaps TRBD1 as D (5 bases). The CDR3 consists of 14 residues. Germline values: CDR1 LGHNT, CDR2 FRNRAP. V was pared by 4 bases and J by 0 bases, with 9 bases between.

The chain links TRBV5-6 to TRBJ2-7, with a tentative D call TRBD2 (6 bases). V was shortened by 3 bases and J by 6 bases, with 7 bases between the two germline ends. This CDR3 region has 11 residues. Per the germline V gene, CDR1 is SGHDT and CDR2 is YYEEEE. The CDR3 here is CASSWDSEQYF. CDR3 bases: TGTGCCAGCAGCTGGGACTCCGAGCAGTACTTC.

This rearrangement joins TRBV4-1 to TRBJ2-1, with 11 bases fitting TRBD2. From germline, CDR1 is MGHRA and CDR2 YSYEKL. The CDR3 sequence is 17 residues long. V dropped 0 bases and J dropped 4; count of bases not matched to a gene: 5. Here the CDR3 reads CASSQDRGTSGYNEQFF. CDR3 bases: TGCGCCAGCAGCCAAGATCGGGGGACTAGCGGATACAATGAGCAGTTCTTC.

This rearrangement joins TRBV29-1 to TRBJ2-5; D may be TRBD2 (7 bases). Trimming removed 6 bases from V and 5 bases from J, with 19 bases in between. The V gene's germline CDR1 is SQVTM and CDR2 ANQGSEA. CDR3 length: 14 residues. The chain's CDR3 is CSVGHQTSLETQYF. DNA for the CDR3: TGCAGCGTGGGACACCAGACTAGCTTGGAGACCCAGTACTTC.

This clone was observed a single time. The chain is built from TRBV9 and TRBJ2-2; D gene unclear. CDR3 length equals 14 residues. V lost 3 bases, J lost 6 bases, and 12 bases lay in between. Looked up from germline, CDR1 is SGDLS and CDR2 is YYNGEE. The CDR3 DNA follows: TGTGCCAGCAGCGCCCCCTCCGCGTCCGGGGAGCTGTTTTTT. Its protein product is CASSAPSASGELFF.

J is TRBJ2-1 and V is TRBV28, with TRBD2 identical over 9 bases. This CDR3 is 15 amino acids long. The ends lost 6 bases at V and 3 bases at J; junction bases unmatched: 6. Germline V gives CDR1 MDHEN, CDR2 SYDVKM. CDR3 amino acids: CASRLRLADYNEQFF. The CDR3 nucleotides read TGTGCCAGCAGGCTGAGACTAGCGGACTACAATGAGCAGTTCTTC.

V and J are TRBV5-4 and TRBJ1-2, with D possibly TRBD1 on 5 matching bases. This CDR3 is built from 13 residues. V dropped 3 bases and J dropped 9 bases, with 15 bases sitting between them. CDR1 is SGHNT, CDR2 YYREEE, per germline (reference sequence). DNA for the CDR3: TGTGCCAGCAGCTCGACAGCCAGTGGGAGCTACACCTTC. It specifies CASSSTASGSYTF.